The next 32 T cell receptor beta chains were all read from a single sample in a study of CD8+ T cells in alopecia areata. It was cDNA, reverse transcribed from extracted RNA, that served as the sequencing template. Method: immunoSEQ multiplex PCR; TCRdb's copy keeps in-frame clones and lacks some. The sample has 200,000 to 250,000 clones; 64% are singletons. Sample treatment: oral pan-JAK inhibitor, 5-10 mg twice daily. This sample comprised CD4+ T cells sorted from blood, obtained at week 4, from a patient treated with tofacitinib. The source of these receptors is a human donor with alopecia areata.

The chain employs TRBV5-1 and TRBJ2-3, with 7 positions matching TRBD2. CDR1 SGHRS and CDR2 YFSETQ come from the germline V gene. CDR3 size: 16 residues. V lost 1 base and J lost 6; bases outside the gene matches: 11. The CDR3 region is CASSLSGAAGGDTQYF. The CDR3 DNA sequence: TGCGCCAGCAGCTTGAGCGGGGCGGCCGGAGGGGATACGCAGTATTTT.

This chain connects TRBV15 to TRBJ2-1, with D perhaps matching TRBD2 (5 bases). The CDR3 sequence is 18 residues long. V lost 0 bases to trimming and J lost 0 bases, with 15 bases between them. Germline CDR1 LNHNV, CDR2 YYDKDF (reference sequence). The CDR3 sequence: CATSREPRRGYSYNEQFF. In DNA form, the CDR3 reads TGTGCCACCAGCAGAGAGCCCCGCCGGGGTTACTCCTACAATGAGCAGTTCTTC.

This sequence joins TRBV30 and TRBJ2-3; TRBD1 or TRBD2 may be the D gene (5 bases each). Trimming took off 2 bases at V and 5 bases at J, with 8 bases between the two ends. Germline CDR1 is GTSNPN and CDR2 is SVGIG (reference sequence). The CDR3 is 12 residues long. This CDR3 reads CAWSIGGDTQYF. In DNA, the CDR3 is TGTGCCTGGAGTATTGGGGGAGATACGCAGTATTTT. The complete variable domain, with remaining parts taken from reference TRBV30 and TRBJ2-3, reads SQTIHQWPATLVQPVGSPLSLECTVEGTSNPNLYWYRQAAGRGLQLLFYSVGIGQISSEVPQNLSASRPQDRQFILSSKKLLLSDSGFYLCAWSIGGDTQYFGPGTRLTVL.

V gene TRBV7-9 combines with J gene TRBJ2-4; D call uncertain. This CDR3 has 12 residues. Germline-derived CDR1 and CDR2 are SEHNR and FQNEAQ (reference sequence). The ends were cut back, 2 bases at V and 7 bases at J, with 6 bases in the middle. The CDR3: CASSLLGNIQYF. The CDR3 nucleotides read TGTGCCAGCAGCTTACTCGGGAACATTCAGTACTTC.

This clone was detected only once. V and J are TRBV7-2 and TRBJ1-3; D possibly corresponds to TRBD1 (6 bases). CDR1 is SGHTA and CDR2 is FQGNSA in the germline V gene. The CDR3 is 14 residues long. With 6 bases removed from V and 0 bases from J, the gap between germline ends came to 9 bases. The CDR3 region is CASRRTVSGNTIYF. The CDR3 DNA sequence: TGTGCCAGCAGAAGGACAGTCTCTGGAAACACCATATATTTT.

The chain couples TRBV5-5 to TRBJ2-5; a weak D match, TRBD2 (5 bases). Per germline, CDR1 SGHKS and CDR2 YYEKEE (reference sequence). The length of the CDR3 is 12 residues. V dropped 0 bases and J dropped 5 bases, with 5 bases sitting between them. Here the CDR3 reads CASSLAGETQYF. As DNA, the CDR3 is TGTGCCAGCAGCTTGGCGGGGGAGACCCAGTACTTC.

This clone is a singleton in its sample. The chain recombines TRBV11-2 with TRBJ2-1; D gene uncertain. From germline, CDR1 is SGHAT and CDR2 FQNNGV. Trimming took off 5 bases at V and 8 bases at J, with 16 bases between the two ends. This CDR3 spans 14 amino acids. CDR3 DNA: TGTGCCAGCAGCCAAGACCGGAAGTTTGATGAGCAGTTCTTC. Translating it yields CASSQDRKFDEQFF.

The chain has TRBV30 and TRBJ1-1; D is undetermined. The CDR3 totals 13 residues. Per germline, CDR1 GTSNPN and CDR2 SVGIG (reference sequence). With 0 bases removed from V and 4 bases from J, the gap between germline ends came to 9 bases. The CDR3 nucleotides are TGTGCCTGGAGTGTACATCTGGGCACTGAAGCTTTCTTT. Translating gives CAWSVHLGTEAFF.

This clone was seen only once. The sample carries other DNA sequences with the same CDR3. The rearrangement joins TRBV7-9 to TRBJ2-1; the D gene is possibly TRBD1 (6 bases). Trimming took off 5 bases at V and 5 bases at J, with 7 bases between the two ends. The CDR3 runs 12 residues. Germline loops: CDR1 SEHNR, CDR2 FQNEAQ (reference sequence). The CDR3 loop is CASSRGNNEQFF. CDR3 in DNA: TGTGCCAGCAGCAGGGGGAACAATGAGCAGTTCTTC. The full variable domain, in which reference TRBV7-9 and TRBJ2-1 provide the parts outside the CDR3, is DTGVSQNPRHKITKRGQNVTFRCDPISEHNRLYWYRQTLGQGPEFLTYFQNEAQLEKSRLLSDRFSAERPKGSFSTLEIQRTEQGDSAMYLCASSRGNNEQFFGPGTRLTVL.

The genes are TRBV28 and TRBJ1-2; TRBD1 might be the D (6 bases). CDR1 is MDHEN and CDR2 is SYDVKM in the germline V gene. This CDR3 spans 12 amino acids. The ends were cut back, 2 bases at V and 8 bases at J, with 9 bases in the middle. CDR3 sequence reads: CASSLRGYGYTF. The CDR3 DNA follows: TGTGCCAGCAGTTTAAGGGGGTACGGCTACACCTTC.

The CDR3 loop is CSVADRLEGYTF. The CDR3 DNA is TGCAGCGTGGCGGACAGGCTGGAAGGCTACACCTTC. The J gene is TRBJ1-2, the V gene TRBV29-1, with 7 nucleotides matching TRBD1. V lost 6 bases and J lost 8; bases outside the gene matches: 9. The CDR3 spans 12 residues. Germline CDR1 and CDR2: SQVTM and ANQGSEA.

The rearrangement links TRBV4-1 to TRBJ1-5, with TRBD1 identical over 8 bases. This CDR3 is 14 amino acids long. CDR1 and CDR2 from the germline V gene are MGHRA and YSYEKL. Trimming removed 1 base from V and 6 bases from J; junction bases left unmatched: 2. The CDR3 sequence: CASSQVRGLQPQHF. The CDR3, as DNA: TGCGCCAGCAGCCAAGTCAGGGGGCTTCAGCCCCAGCATTTT.

The gene calls are TRBV4-1 and TRBJ2-3, with unresolved D. The CDR3 is 15 residues long. CDR1 is MGHRA and CDR2 is YSYEKL in the germline V gene. V dropped 0 bases and J dropped 1 base, with 8 bases sitting between them. CDR3 nucleotide sequence: TGCGCCAGCAGCCAAGAAGGCCGAGGCACAGATACGCAGTATTTT. This codes for CASSQEGRGTDTQYF.

This clone came up once. The chain joins TRBV19 to TRBJ2-7, with 10 bases matching TRBD1. Germline V gene lookup returns CDR1 LNHDA and CDR2 SQIVND (reference sequence). The CDR3 is 15 residues long. The V segment lost 5 bases and the J segment 2 bases; nucleotides outside the gene matches: 6. The CDR3 DNA reads as TGTGCCAGTAGTCTACCCGGGACAGGGGCCTACGAGCAGTACTTC. Its translation: CASSLPGTGAYEQYF.

V gene TRBV29-1 combines with J gene TRBJ2-7; D unclear. CDR1 is SQVTM, CDR2 ANQGSEA, per germline. V lost 5 bases and J 2 bases, leaving 10 bases between the germline ends. The CDR3 has 12 amino acids. CDR3 in amino acids: CSVQIRTYEQYF. The CDR3 nucleotides read TGCAGCGTTCAAATCCGCACCTACGAGCAGTACTTC.

The chain combines TRBV7-9 with TRBJ1-2; D not certain. The CDR3 sequence is 13 residues long. CDR1 and CDR2 from the germline V gene are SEHNR and FQNEAQ (reference sequence). The V end was cut by 1 base, the J end by 7 bases, with 10 bases between. CDR3 sequence reads: CASSLEGSSGYTF. Here the CDR3 DNA reads TGTGCCAGCAGCTTAGAAGGGAGTTCTGGCTACACCTTC.

This clone was observed a few times. The CDR3: CASSTHRGPNTEAFF. Written as DNA, the CDR3 is TGTGCCAGCAGTACCCACAGGGGCCCGAACACTGAAGCTTTCTTT. V usage is TRBV6-6 and J usage is TRBJ1-1; 7 positions agree with TRBD1. Germline loops: CDR1 MNHNY, CDR2 SVGAGI (reference sequence). The CDR3 is 15 amino acids. Trimming took 5 bases from V and 1 from J; bases not matched to a gene: 7.

The chain joins TRBV29-1 to TRBJ1-2, with D possibly matching TRBD1 (6 bases). Per the germline V gene, CDR1 is SQVTM and CDR2 is ANQGSEA. V lost 5 bases, J lost 2 bases, and 12 bases lay in between. The CDR3 has 13 amino acids. The CDR3, as DNA: TGCAGCGTTCCCTGGGGGGCAAACTATGGCTACACCTTC. It specifies CSVPWGANYGYTF.

There are a few counts of this clone. The chain couples TRBV29-1 to TRBJ1-5; unclear D gene. This CDR3 is built from 12 residues. Trimming took 4 bases from V and 5 from J, leaving 9 bases between them. Looked up from germline, CDR1 is SQVTM and CDR2 is ANQGSEA. The CDR3 region has the DNA TGCAGCGTTGGGGATCCCGATCAGCCCCAGCATTTT. It yields the protein CSVGDPDQPQHF. Combining the CDR3 with reference TRBV29-1 and TRBJ1-5 gives the whole variable domain SAVISQKPSRDICQRGTSLTIQCQVDSQVTMMFWYRQQPGQSLTLIATANQGSEATYESGFVIDKFPISRPNLTFSTLTVSNMSPEDSSIYLCSVGDPDQPQHFGDGTRLSIL.

This clone has a handful of counts. The J gene is TRBJ2-2, the V gene TRBV29-1; 7 positions match TRBD1. V shed 0 bases, J shed 3 bases, and the junction held 10 bases outside the gene matches. The CDR3 consists of 17 residues. Germline assignment: CDR1 SQVTM and CDR2 ANQGSEA. The CDR3 loop reads CSVEDRQGVRDTGELFF. In nucleotides, the CDR3 is TGCAGCGTTGAAGATCGGCAGGGGGTACGCGACACCGGGGAGCTGTTTTTT.

V is TRBV15 and J is TRBJ1-1; unclear D gene. V lost 1 base to trimming and J lost 5 bases, with 14 bases between them. CDR1 and CDR2 from the germline V gene are LNHNV and YYDKDF (reference sequence). This CDR3 has 15 amino acids. Here the CDR3 DNA reads TGTGCCACCAGCAGAGGAGGCGCAATGGGGACTGAAGCTTTCTTT. It codes for CATSRGGAMGTEAFF.

V usage is TRBV7-8 and J usage is TRBJ2-1; D might be TRBD1 (5 bases). This CDR3 region has 12 residues. V dropped 5 bases and J dropped 6 bases, with 8 bases sitting between them. Germline CDR1 and CDR2: SGHVS and FQNEAQ. This CDR3 is CASSHRGNEQFF. The CDR3 region has the DNA TGTGCCAGCAGCCATAGGGGCAATGAGCAGTTCTTC.

The V and J genes are TRBV7-9 and TRBJ1-2; 8 bases agree with TRBD1. With 2 bases clipped from V and 4 bases from J, the junction kept 6 bases outside the gene matches. Germline CDR1 and CDR2: SEHNR and FQNEAQ (reference sequence). The CDR3 sequence is 15 residues long. This CDR3 reads CASSLPGQGSYGYTF. CDR3 coding DNA: TGTGCCAGCAGCTTACCAGGACAGGGATCCTATGGCTACACCTTC.

The rearrangement links TRBV2 to TRBJ2-7; D might be TRBD1 (8 bases). The CDR3 runs to 15 residues. CDR1 is SNHLY and CDR2 is FYNNEI in the germline V gene. V lost 1 base to trimming and J lost 7 bases, with 17 bases between them. The chain's CDR3 is CASSEVQGGGGEQYF. CDR3 DNA: TGTGCCAGCAGTGAAGTACAGGGGGGGGGAGGAGAGCAGTACTTC.

The chain joins TRBV10-3 to TRBJ2-4, with TRBD1 matching 7 bases. Germline assignment: CDR1 ENHRY and CDR2 SYGVKD. CDR3 size: 16 residues. Germline trimming cut 3 bases from V and 10 bases from J; bases unmatched to any gene: 15. The CDR3 coding sequence is TGTGCCATCAGTGAAGGTTTAGGGGGCGGCTTAAATATTCAGTACTTC. This codes for CAISEGLGGGLNIQYF.

V usage is TRBV25-1 and J usage is TRBJ1-4, with a tentative D call TRBD1 (5 bases). V was pared by 5 bases and J by 5 bases, with 18 bases between. The CDR3 length is 16 residues. Germline lookup yields CDR1 MGHDK and CDR2 SYGVNS. CDR3 coding DNA: TGTGCCAGCAGTCAAGGTGGGCAGGGCTGGAATGAAAAACTGTTTTTT. Its protein product is CASSQGGQGWNEKLFF.

V is TRBV15 and J is TRBJ1-1; no firm D call. Germline V CDR1 and CDR2: LNHNV, YYDKDF (reference sequence). V lost 0 bases and J lost 7, with 6 bases in between. The CDR3 sequence is 12 residues long. The CDR3 here is CATSRDGSEAFF. The CDR3 DNA reads as TGTGCCACCAGCAGAGATGGGAGTGAAGCTTTCTTT.

The CDR3 region is CASSPKEGGTEAFF. The DNA for the CDR3 is TGCGCCAGCAGCCCCAAAGAGGGTGGGACTGAAGCTTTCTTT. This rearrangement joins TRBV4-1 to TRBJ1-1; D not resolved. The CDR3 has 14 amino acids. V lost 4 bases and J 5 bases, leaving 14 bases between the germline ends. Germline V gene sequence: CDR1 MGHRA, CDR2 YSYEKL.

The chain links TRBV7-2 to TRBJ1-2; tentatively, D is TRBD1 (6 bases). The CDR3 contains 14 residues. Germline V gives CDR1 SGHTA, CDR2 FQGNSA. Trimming cost V 5 bases and J 2 bases, with 12 bases left between them. The CDR3: CASSPSQGNYGYTF. CDR3 sequence (DNA): TGTGCCAGCAGCCCTTCTCAGGGGAACTATGGCTACACCTTC.

This chain connects TRBV10-3 to TRBJ2-1, with D possibly being TRBD2 (6 bases). Trimming took off 4 bases at V and 7 bases at J, with 17 bases between the two ends. The CDR3 loop spans 15 amino acids. Looked up from germline, CDR1 is ENHRY and CDR2 is SYGVKD. CDR3 nucleotides: TGTGCCATCAGTGTCCTGCCTAGCGTTTCAAATGAGCAGTTCTTC. It yields the protein CAISVLPSVSNEQFF.

The J gene is TRBJ1-2, the V gene TRBV23-1, with no clear D. TRBV23-1 is annotated as an ORF whose role is uncertain. Trimming took off 6 bases at V and 3 bases at J, with 14 bases between the two ends. The CDR3 totals 14 residues. CDR3 sequence reads: CASRTGKVDYGYTF. The CDR3, as DNA: TGCGCCAGCAGGACTGGCAAGGTCGACTATGGCTACACCTTC.

V gene TRBV28 combines with J gene TRBJ1-1; D is undetermined. The CDR3 is made up of 12 amino acids. Germline CDR1 and CDR2: MDHEN and SYDVKM. The V end lost 7 bases, the J end lost 5 bases, and 11 bases lay between the germline ends. This CDR3 reads CASTLINTEAFF. The CDR3 bases are TGTGCCAGCACCTTAATTAATACTGAAGCTTTCTTT.